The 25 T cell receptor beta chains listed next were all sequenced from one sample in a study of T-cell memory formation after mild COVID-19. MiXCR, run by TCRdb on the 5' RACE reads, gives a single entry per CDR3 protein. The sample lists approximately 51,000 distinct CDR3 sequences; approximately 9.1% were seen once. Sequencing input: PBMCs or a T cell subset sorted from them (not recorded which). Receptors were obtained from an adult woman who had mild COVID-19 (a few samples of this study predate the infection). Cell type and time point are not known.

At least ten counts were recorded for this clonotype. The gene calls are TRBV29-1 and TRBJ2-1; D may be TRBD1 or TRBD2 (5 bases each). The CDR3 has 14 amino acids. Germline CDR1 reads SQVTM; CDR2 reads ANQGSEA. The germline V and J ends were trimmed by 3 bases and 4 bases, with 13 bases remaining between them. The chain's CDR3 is CSVEWGTTYNEQFF. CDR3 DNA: TGCAGCGTTGAGTGGGGGACGACTTACAATGAGCAGTTCTTC.

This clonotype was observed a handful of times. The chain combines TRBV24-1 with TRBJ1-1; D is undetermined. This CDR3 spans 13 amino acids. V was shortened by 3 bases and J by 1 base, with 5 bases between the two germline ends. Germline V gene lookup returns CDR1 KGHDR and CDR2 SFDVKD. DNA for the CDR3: TGTGCCACCAGTGATGTGACGAACACTGAAGCTTTCTTT. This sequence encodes CATSDVTNTEAFF.

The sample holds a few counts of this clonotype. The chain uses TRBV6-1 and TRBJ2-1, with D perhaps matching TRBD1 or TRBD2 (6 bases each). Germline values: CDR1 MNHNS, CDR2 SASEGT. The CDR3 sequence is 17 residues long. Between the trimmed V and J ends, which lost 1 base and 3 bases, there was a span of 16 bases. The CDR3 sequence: CASSEELGGGFYNEQFF. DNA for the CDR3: TGTGCCAGCAGTGAAGAGTTAGGAGGGGGTTTCTACAATGAGCAGTTCTTC.

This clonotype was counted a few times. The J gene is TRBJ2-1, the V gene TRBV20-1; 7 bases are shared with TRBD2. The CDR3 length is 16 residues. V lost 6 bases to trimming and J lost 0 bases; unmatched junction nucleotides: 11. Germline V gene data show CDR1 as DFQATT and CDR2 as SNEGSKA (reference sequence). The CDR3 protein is CSAIGREWSSYNEQFF. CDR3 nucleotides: TGCAGTGCCATCGGGCGGGAGTGGAGCTCCTACAATGAGCAGTTCTTC.

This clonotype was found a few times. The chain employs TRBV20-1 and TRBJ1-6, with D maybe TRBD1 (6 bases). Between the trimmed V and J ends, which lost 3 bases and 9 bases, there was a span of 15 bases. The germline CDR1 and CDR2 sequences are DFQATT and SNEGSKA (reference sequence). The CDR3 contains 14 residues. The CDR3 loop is CSARGGTSSSPLHF. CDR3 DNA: TGCAGTGCTAGGGGGGGGACAAGCTCTTCACCCCTCCACTTT.

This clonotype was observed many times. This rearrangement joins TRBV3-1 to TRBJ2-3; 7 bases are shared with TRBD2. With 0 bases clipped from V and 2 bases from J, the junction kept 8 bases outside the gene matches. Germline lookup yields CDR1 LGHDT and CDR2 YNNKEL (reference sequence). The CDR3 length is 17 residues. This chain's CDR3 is CASSQEGSGENTDTQYF. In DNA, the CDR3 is TGTGCCAGCAGCCAAGAGGGGAGCGGGGAGAACACAGATACGCAGTATTTT.

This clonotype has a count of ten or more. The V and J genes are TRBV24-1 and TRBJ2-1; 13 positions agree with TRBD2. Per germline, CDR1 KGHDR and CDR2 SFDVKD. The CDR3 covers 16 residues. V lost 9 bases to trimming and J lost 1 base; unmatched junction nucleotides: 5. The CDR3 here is CATAGLAGESYNEQFF. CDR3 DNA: TGTGCCACCGCCGGACTAGCGGGGGAGTCCTACAATGAGCAGTTCTTC.

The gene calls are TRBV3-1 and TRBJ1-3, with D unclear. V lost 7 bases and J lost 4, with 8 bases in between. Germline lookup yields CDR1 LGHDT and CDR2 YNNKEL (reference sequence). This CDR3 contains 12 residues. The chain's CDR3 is CASTGEGNTIYF. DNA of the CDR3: TGTGCCAGCACCGGGGAGGGAAACACCATATATTTT. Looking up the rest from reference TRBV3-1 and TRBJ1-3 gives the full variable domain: DTAVSQTPKYLVTQMGNDKSIKCEQNLGHDTMYWYKQDSKKFLKIMFSYNNKELIINETVPNRFSPKSPDKAHLNLHINSLELGDSAVYFCASTGEGNTIYFGEGSWLTVV.

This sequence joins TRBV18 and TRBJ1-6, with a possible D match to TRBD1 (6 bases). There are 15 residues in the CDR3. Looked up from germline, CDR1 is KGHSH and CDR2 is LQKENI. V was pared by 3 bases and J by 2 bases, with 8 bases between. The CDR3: CASSPDSTYNSPLHF. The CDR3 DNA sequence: TGTGCCAGCTCACCGGACAGTACCTATAATTCACCCCTCCACTTT.

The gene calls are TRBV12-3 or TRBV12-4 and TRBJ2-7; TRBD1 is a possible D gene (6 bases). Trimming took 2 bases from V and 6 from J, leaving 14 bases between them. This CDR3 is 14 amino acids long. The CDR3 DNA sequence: TGTGCCAGCAGTTTATCGTCAGGGGCAAGCGAGCAGTACTTC. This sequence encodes CASSLSSGASEQYF.

Here the CDR3 DNA reads TGTGCCAGCAGCTTGCGGAGAGTTCTATTTCACACCGGGGAGCTGTTTTTT. This sequence encodes CASSLRRVLFHTGELFF. V is TRBV5-6 and J is TRBJ2-2; D gene ambiguous. Trimming removed 1 base at V and 3 bases at J, with 16 bases between. The CDR3 extends over 17 amino acids. CDR1 SGHDT and CDR2 YYEEEE come from the germline V gene.

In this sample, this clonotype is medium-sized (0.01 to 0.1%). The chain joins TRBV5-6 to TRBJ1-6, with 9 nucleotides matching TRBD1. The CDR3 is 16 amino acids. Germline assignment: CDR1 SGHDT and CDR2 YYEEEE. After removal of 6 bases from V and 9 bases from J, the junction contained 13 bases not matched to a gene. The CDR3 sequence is CASNSRTGTGFSPLHF. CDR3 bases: TGTGCCAGCAACTCCCGGACGGGGACAGGGTTTTCACCCCTCCACTTT. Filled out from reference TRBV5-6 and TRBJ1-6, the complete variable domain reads DAGVTQSPTHLIKTRGQQVTLRCSPKSGHDTVSWYQQALGQGPQFIFQYYEEEERQRGNFPDRFSGHQFPNYSSELNVNALLLGDSALYLCASNSRTGTGFSPLHFGNGTRLTVT.

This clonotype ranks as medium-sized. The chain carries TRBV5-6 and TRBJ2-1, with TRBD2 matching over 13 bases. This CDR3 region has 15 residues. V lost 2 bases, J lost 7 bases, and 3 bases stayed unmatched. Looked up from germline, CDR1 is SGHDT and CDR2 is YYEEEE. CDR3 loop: CASSFRTSGRNEQFF. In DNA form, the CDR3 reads TGTGCCAGCAGCTTCCGGACTAGCGGGAGAAATGAGCAGTTCTTC.

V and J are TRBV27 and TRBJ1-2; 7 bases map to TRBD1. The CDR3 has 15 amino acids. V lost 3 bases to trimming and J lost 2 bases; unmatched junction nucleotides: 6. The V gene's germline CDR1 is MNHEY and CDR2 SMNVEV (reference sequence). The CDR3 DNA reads TGTGCCAGCAGTTTTGCCAGGGGGTACAACTATGGCTACACCTTC. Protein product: CASSFARGYNYGYTF.

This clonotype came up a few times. CDR3 DNA sequence: TGTGCCAGCAACACTAAGCGGGAGGGCACAGATACGCAGTATTTT. Translation gives CASNTKREGTDTQYF. The chain employs TRBV7-8 and TRBJ2-3; 9 nucleotides agree with TRBD2. The CDR3 totals 15 residues. CDR1 SGHVS and CDR2 FQNEAQ come from the germline V gene. J lost 1 base, V lost 7 bases, and 6 bases had no gene match.

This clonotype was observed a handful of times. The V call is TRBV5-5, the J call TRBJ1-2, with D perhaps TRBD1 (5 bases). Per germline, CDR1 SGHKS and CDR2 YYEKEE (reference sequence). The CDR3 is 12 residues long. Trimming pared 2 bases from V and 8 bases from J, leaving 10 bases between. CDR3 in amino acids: CASSFTNRGYTF. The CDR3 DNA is TGTGCCAGCAGCTTTACCAACAGGGGCTACACCTTC.

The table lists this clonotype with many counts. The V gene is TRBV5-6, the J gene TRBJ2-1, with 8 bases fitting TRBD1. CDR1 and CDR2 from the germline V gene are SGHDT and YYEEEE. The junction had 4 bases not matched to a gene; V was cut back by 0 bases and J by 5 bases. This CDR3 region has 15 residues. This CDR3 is CASSLAGGTDNEQFF. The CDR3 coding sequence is TGTGCCAGCAGCTTGGCAGGGGGCACAGACAATGAGCAGTTCTTC.

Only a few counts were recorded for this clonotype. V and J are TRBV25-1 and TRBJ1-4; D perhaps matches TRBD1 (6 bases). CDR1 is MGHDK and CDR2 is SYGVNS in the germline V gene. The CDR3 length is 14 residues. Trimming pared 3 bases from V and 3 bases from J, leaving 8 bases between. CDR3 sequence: CASSDRTANEKLFF. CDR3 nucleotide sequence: TGTGCCAGCAGTGACCGGACAGCTAATGAAAAACTGTTTTTT. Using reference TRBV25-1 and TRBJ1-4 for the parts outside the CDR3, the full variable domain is EADIYQTPRYLVIGTGKKITLECSQTMGHDKMYWYQQDPGMELHLIHYSYGVNSTEKGDLSSESTVSRIRTEHFPLTLESARPSHTSQYLCASSDRTANEKLFFGSGTQLSVL.

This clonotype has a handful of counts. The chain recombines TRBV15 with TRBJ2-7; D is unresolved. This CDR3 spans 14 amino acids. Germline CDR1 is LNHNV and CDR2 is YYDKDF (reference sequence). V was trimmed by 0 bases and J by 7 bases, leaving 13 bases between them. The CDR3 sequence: CATSRDRGLSEQYF. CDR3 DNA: TGTGCCACCAGCAGAGATCGTGGGTTATCGGAGCAGTACTTC. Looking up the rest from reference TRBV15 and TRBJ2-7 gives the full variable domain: DAMVIQNPRYQVTQFGKPVTLSCSQTLNHNVMYWYQQKSSQAPKLLFHYYDKDFNNEADTPDNFQSRRPNTSFCFLDIRSPGLGDTAMYLCATSRDRGLSEQYFGPGTRLTVT.

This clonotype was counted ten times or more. CDR3 nucleotides: TGTGCCAGCAGCTTGGACAGGACCTACGAGCAGTACTTC. This translates into CASSLDRTYEQYF. The chain recombines TRBV5-6 with TRBJ2-7, with a weak D call TRBD1 (5 bases). V was pared by 0 bases and J by 2 bases, with 6 bases between. The CDR3 runs to 13 residues. Looked up from germline, CDR1 is SGHDT and CDR2 is YYEEEE.

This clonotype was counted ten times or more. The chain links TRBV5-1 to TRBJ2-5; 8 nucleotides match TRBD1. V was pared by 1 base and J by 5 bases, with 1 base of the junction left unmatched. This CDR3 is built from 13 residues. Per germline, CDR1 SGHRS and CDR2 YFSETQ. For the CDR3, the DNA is TGCGCCAGCAGCTTGCACAGGGGGGAGACCCAGTACTTC. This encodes CASSLHRGETQYF.

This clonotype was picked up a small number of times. DNA of the CDR3: TGTGCCAGCAGCACAGGACAGGGAAGTTTCTATGGCTACACCTTC. Protein: CASSTGQGSFYGYTF. The chain links TRBV7-2 to TRBJ1-2; TRBD1 agrees at 8 bases. The CDR3 is 15 residues long. The germline V gene has CDR1 SGHTA and CDR2 FQGNSA. J gave up 4 bases and V 5 bases, and 9 bases lay outside the gene matches.

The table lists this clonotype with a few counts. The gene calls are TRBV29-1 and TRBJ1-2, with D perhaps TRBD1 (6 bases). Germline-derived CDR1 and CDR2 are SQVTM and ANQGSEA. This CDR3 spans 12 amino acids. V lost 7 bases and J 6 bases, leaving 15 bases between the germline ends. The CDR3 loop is CSAGTRADGYTF. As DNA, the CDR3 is TGCAGCGCCGGGACACGGGCTGATGGCTACACCTTC.

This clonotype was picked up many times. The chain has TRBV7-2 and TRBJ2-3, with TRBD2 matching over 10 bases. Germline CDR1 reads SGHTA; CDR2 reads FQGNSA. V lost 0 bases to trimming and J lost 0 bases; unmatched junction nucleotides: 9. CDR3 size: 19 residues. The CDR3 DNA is TGTGCCAGCAGCTTAGCCCCGATCGGACTAGCGGCTAGCACAGATACGCAGTATTTT. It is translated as CASSLAPIGLAASTDTQYF.

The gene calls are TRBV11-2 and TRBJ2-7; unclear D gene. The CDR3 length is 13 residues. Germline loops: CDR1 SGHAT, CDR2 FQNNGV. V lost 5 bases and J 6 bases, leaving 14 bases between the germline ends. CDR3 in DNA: TGTGCCAGCAGCGCAACTTCAGGAATCGAGCAGTACTTC. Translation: CASSATSGIEQYF.